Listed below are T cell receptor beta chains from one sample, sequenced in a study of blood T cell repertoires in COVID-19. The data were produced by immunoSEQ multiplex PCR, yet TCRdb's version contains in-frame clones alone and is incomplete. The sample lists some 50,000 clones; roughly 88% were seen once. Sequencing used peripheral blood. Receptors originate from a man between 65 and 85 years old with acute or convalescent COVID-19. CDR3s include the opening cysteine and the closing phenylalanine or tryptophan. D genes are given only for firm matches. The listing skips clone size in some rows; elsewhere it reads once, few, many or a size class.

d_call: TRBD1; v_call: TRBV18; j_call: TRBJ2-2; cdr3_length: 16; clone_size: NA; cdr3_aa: CASSWDRVQDTGELFF; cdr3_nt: TGTGCCAGCTCATGGGACAGGGTCCAGGACACCGGGGAGCTGTTTTTT
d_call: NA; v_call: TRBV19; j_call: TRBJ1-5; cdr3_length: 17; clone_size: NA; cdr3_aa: CASSPPREPRGNQPQHF; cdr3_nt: TGTGCCAGTAGTCCCCCCCGGGAGCCGAGGGGCAATCAGCCCCAGCATTTT
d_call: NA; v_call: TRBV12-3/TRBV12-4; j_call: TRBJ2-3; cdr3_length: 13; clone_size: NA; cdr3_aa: CASKGGAPDTQYF; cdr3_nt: TGTGCCAGCAAGGGGGGGGCCCCAGATACGCAGTATTTT
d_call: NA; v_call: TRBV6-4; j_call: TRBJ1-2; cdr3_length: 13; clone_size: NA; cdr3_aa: CASSDGSGYGYTF; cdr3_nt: TGTGCCAGCAGTGATGGGAGCGGCTATGGCTACACCTTC
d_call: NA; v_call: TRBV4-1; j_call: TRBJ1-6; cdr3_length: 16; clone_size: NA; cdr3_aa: CASSLDPAGYNSPLHF; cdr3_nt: TGCGCCAGCAGTCTGGACCCGGCGGGCTATAATTCACCCCTCCACTTT
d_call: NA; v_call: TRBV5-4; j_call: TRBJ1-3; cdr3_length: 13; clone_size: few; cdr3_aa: CASSEISGNTIYF; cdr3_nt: TGTGCCAGCAGCGAGATCTCTGGAAACACCATATATTTT
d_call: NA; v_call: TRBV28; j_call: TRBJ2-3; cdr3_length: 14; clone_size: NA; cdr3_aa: CASSLTGQGDTQYF; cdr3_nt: TGTGCCAGCAGTCTCACAGGGCAGGGAGATACGCAGTATTTT
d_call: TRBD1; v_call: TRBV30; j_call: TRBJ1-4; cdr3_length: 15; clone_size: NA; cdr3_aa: CAWARTGGPNEKLFF; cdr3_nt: TGTGCCTGGGCCCGGACAGGGGGCCCTAATGAAAAACTGTTTTTT
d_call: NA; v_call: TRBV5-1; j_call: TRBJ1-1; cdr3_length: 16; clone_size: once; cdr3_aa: CARSARGPDMNTEAFF; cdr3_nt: TGCGCCAGATCTGCCAGGGGACCGGACATGAACACTGAAGCTTTCTTT
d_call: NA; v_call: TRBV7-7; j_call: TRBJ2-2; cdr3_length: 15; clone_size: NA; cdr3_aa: CASSLDSGNTGELFF; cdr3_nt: TGTGCCAGCAGCTTAGATTCGGGAAACACCGGGGAGCTGTTTTTT
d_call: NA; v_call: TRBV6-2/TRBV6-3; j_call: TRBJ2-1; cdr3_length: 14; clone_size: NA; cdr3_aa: CASSYGGPYNEQFF; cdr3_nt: TGTGCCAGCAGTTACGGCGGGCCCTACAATGAGCAGTTCTTC
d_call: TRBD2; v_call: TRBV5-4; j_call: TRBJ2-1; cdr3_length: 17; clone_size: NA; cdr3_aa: CASNTKASGSSYNEQFF; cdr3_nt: TGTGCCAGCAACACGAAGGCTAGCGGGAGCTCCTACAATGAGCAGTTCTTC
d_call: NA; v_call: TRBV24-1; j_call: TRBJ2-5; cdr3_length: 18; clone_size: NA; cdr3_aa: CATSDFRGTGTKKETQYF; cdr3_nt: TGTGCCACCAGTGATTTCCGAGGGACCGGGACAAAAAAAGAGACCCAGTACTTC
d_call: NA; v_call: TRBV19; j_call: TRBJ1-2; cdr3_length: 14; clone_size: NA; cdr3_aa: CASIRSTGGYGYTF; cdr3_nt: TGTGCCAGCATAAGGTCCACGGGTGGCTATGGCTACACCTTC
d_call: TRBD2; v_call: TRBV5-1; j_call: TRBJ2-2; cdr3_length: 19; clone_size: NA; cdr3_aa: CASSLALAGGPGNTGELFF; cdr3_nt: TGCGCCAGCAGCTTGGCCCTAGCGGGGGGCCCAGGGAACACCGGGGAGCTGTTTTTT
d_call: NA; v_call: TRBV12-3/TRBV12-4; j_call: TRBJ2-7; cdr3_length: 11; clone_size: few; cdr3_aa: CASSSKYEQYF; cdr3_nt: TGTGCCAGCAGTTCCAAATACGAGCAGTACTTC
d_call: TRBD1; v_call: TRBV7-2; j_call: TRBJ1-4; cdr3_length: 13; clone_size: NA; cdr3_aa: CASSLDRAEKLFF; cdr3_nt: TGTGCCAGCAGCCTAGACAGGGCTGAAAAACTGTTTTTT
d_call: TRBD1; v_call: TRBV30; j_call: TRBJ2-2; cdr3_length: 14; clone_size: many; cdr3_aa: CACNRGRETGELFF; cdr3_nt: TGTGCCTGTAACAGGGGGCGCGAGACCGGGGAGCTGTTTTTT
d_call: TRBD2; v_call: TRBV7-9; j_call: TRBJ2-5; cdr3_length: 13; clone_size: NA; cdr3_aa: CASSSGLAGSSYF; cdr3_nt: TGTGCCAGCAGCTCGGGACTAGCGGGGTCGTCGTACTTC
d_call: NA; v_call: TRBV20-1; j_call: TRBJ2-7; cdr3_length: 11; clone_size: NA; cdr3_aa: CSAVTGYEQYF; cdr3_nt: TGCAGTGCCGTGACGGGCTACGAGCAGTACTTC
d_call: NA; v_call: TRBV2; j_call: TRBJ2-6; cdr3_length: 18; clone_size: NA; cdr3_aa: CASSEVAGLYSGANVLTF; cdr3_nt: TGTGCCAGCAGTGAAGTTGCAGGTCTTTACTCTGGGGCCAACGTCCTGACTTTC
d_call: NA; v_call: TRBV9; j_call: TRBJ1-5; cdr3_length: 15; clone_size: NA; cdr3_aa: CASSVGPISNQPQHF; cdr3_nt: TGTGCCAGCAGCGTAGGGCCGATTAGCAATCAGCCCCAGCATTTT
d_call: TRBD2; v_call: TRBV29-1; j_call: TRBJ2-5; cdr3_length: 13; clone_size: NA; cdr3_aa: CSVATSGTETQYF; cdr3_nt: TGCAGCGTTGCGACTAGCGGCACAGAGACCCAGTACTTC
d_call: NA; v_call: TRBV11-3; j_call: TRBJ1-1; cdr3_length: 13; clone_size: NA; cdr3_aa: CASSMLWSTEAFF; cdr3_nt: TGTGCCAGCAGCATGCTGTGGAGCACTGAAGCTTTCTTT
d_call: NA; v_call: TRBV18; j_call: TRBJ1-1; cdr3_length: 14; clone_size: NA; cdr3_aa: CASSPGVERTEAFF; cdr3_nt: TGTGCCAGCTCACCAGGGGTGGAGCGGACTGAAGCTTTCTTT
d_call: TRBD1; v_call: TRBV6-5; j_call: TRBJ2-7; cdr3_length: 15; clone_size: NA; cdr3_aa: CASSQPGQGHYEQYF; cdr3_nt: TGTGCCAGCAGTCAACCGGGACAGGGGCACTACGAGCAGTACTTC
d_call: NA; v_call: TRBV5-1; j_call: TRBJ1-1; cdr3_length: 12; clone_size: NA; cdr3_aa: CASSLDAGEAFF; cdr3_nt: TGCGCCAGCAGCTTGGACGCGGGTGAAGCTTTCTTT
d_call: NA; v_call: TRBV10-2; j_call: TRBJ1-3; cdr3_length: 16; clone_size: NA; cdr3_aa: CASSESAGSSGNTIYF; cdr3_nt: TGCGCCAGCAGTGAGTCGGCAGGCAGCTCTGGAAACACCATATATTTT
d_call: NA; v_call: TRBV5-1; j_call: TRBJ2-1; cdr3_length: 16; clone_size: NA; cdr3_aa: CASSSLTGPGGHEQFF; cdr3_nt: TGCGCCAGCAGTTCACTCACAGGCCCCGGCGGACATGAGCAGTTCTTC
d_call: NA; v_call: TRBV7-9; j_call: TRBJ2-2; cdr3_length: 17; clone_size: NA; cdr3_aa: CASSPSAAYANTGELFF; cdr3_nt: TGTGCCAGCAGCCCGTCCGCGGCGTACGCGAACACCGGGGAGCTGTTTTTT
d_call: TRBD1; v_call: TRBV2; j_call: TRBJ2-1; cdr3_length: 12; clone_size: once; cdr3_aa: CASSEGTGVPFF; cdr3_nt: TGTGCCAGCAGTGAAGGGACAGGGGTCCCGTTCTTC
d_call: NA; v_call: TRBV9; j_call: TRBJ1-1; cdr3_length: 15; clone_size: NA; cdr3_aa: CASSVGVSSNTEAFF; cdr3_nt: TGTGCCAGCAGCGTAGGCGTATCAAGTAACACTGAAGCTTTCTTT
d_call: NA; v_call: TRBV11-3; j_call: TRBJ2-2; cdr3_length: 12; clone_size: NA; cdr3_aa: CASSFAAGELFF; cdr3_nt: TGTGCCAGCAGCTTTGCGGCCGGGGAGCTGTTTTTT
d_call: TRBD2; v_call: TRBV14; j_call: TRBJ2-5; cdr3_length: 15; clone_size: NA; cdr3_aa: CASSLLAGVQETQYF; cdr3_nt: TGTGCCAGCAGCCTCCTAGCGGGGGTCCAAGAGACCCAGTACTTC
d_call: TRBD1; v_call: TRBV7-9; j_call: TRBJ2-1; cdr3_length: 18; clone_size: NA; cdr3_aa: CASSPLKQGPYSYNEQFF; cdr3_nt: TGTGCCAGCAGCCCGCTGAAACAGGGGCCGTACTCCTACAATGAGCAGTTCTTC
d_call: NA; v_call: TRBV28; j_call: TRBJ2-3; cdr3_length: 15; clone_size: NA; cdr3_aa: CASSLSFQEADTQYF; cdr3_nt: TGTGCCAGCAGTTTATCATTCCAGGAGGCAGATACGCAGTATTTT
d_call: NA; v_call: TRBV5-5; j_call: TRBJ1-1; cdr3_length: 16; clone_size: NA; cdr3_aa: CASSLAGGQLNTEAFF; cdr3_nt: TGTGCCAGCAGCTTGGCTGGTGGGCAGCTGAACACTGAAGCTTTCTTT
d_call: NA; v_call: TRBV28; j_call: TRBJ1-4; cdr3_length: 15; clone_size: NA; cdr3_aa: CASRPTGTPFEKLFF; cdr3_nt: TGTGCCAGCAGACCGACCGGGACACCCTTCGAAAAACTGTTTTTT
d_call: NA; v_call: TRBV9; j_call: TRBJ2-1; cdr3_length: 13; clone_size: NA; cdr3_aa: CASSPPRWDEQFF; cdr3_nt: TGTGCCAGCAGCCCCCCCAGGTGGGATGAGCAGTTCTTC
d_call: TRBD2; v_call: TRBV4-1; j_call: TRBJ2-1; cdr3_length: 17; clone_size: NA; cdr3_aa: CASSQYSGTTPEHEQFF; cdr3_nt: TGCGCCAGCAGCCAATACTCCGGGACTACCCCCGAGCATGAGCAGTTCTTC
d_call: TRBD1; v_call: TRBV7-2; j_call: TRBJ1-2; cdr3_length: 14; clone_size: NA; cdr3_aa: CASSSGTGNYGYTF; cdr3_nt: TGTGCCAGCAGCTCGGGGACAGGGAACTATGGCTACACCTTC
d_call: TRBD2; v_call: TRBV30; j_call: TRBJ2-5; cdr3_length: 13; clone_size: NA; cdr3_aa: CAWARGDQETQYF; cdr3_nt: TGTGCCTGGGCCCGGGGGGACCAAGAGACCCAGTACTTC
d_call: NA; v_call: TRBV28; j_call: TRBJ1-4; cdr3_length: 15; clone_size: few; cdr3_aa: CASSPSQGGNEKLFF; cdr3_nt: TGTGCCAGCAGTCCGTCACAGGGAGGGAATGAAAAACTGTTTTTT
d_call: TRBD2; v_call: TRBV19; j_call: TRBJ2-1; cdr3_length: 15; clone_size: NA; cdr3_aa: CASNLRAGGPLEQFF; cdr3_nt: TGTGCCAGTAACCTTCGGGCGGGAGGGCCGCTGGAGCAGTTCTTC
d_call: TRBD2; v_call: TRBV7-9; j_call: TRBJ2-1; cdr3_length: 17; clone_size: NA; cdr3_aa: CASSLEAGRVSSNEQFF; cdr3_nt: TGTGCCAGCAGCTTAGAGGCGGGGAGGGTGTCGAGCAATGAGCAGTTCTTC
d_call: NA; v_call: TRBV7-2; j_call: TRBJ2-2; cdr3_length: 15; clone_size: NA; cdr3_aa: CASSLGTANTGELFF; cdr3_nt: TGTGCCAGCAGCTTAGGGACAGCGAACACCGGGGAGCTGTTTTTT
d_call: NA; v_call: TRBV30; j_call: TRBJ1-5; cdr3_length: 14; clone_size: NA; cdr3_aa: CAWSVLGGDQPQHF; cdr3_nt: TGTGCCTGGAGTGTACTAGGAGGGGATCAGCCCCAGCATTTT
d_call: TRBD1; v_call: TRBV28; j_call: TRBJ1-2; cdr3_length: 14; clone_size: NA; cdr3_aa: CASSPDVTGDGYTF; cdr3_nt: TGTGCCAGCAGTCCAGATGTGACAGGGGATGGCTACACCTTC
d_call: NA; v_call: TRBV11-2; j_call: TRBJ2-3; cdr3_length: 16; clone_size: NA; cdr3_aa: CASSLRGGTSTDTQYF; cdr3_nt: TGTGCCAGCAGCTTAAGGGGGGGGACTAGCACAGATACGCAGTATTTT